The source of this TCR beta chain is a study of T cells in Graves' hyperthyroidism and ophthalmopathy (dated by TCRdb to between 2018 and 2021). Turning to the overall study: Peripheral blood was collected at initial diagnosis, before any treatment. After sampling, hyperthyroidism patients received methimazole starting at 30 mg daily, and ophthalmopathy patients received high-dose intravenous methylprednisolone. The 85 to 100 discovery patients were randomly split 7:3 into training and test sets. TCR Vbeta CDR3 sequencing of roughly 140 peripheral blood samples (over 40 ophthalmopathy, approximately 80 hyperthyroidism and roughly 17 progressor patients) is reported in the paper. Thyroid tissue and blood T-cell repertoires from about six Graves' hyperthyroidism patients were also compared in the study. A discovery cohort of about 96 patients, fewer than 50 with Graves' ophthalmopathy and under 60 with stable Graves' hyperthyroidism, was used to find distinguishing TCR V-J signatures. An independent validation cohort of under 20 hyperthyroidism patients and about 15 patients who later progressed to ophthalmopathy tested prospective prediction of ophthalmopathy.

The TCR beta CDR3 regions were amplified from RNA transcripts. A first-round RT-PCR of the TCR CDR3 used the HTBI primer set with the Qiagen OneStep RT-PCR kit. Libraries were constructed in a second round of multiplex PCR, after which size selection and purification were carried out. Libraries were sequenced paired-end with 100 bp reads on an Illumina HiSeq2000. In the original analysis: SOAPnuke was used to process the raw data, with reads discarded if the reads contained adapters or uncalled bases, had a mean Phred below 15, or lacked an exact constant-primer or identifier match. COPE v1.2.5 was used to merge high-quality paired reads, and clonotypes were defined as unique nucleotide sequences. Clonotypes were aligned to IMGT TRBV, TRBD and TRBJ reference segments using MiTCR v1.1. Analysis was restricted to V-J combinations with a frequency above 0.0001, which covered about 99% of repertoires. A TCS score was defined as the ratio of F50 (clonal expansion) to E x V (chaos), with BLOSUM62-based TCRdist applied between CDR3 peptides within each V-J. Welch's t-statistics and random forest reduced some 510 V-J features to 13, which were used in a naive Bayes classifier (R e1071). TCRdb redid the processing of the public reads, applying fastp at Q25 and MiXCR, and retained in-frame beta chains. Rows with one shared CDR3 protein collapse into an entry with the most common genes and DNA. These V and J calls rely on TCRdb rather than the paper's analysis. The table for this sample lists 360,000 or so distinct CDR3 sequences; roughly 20% of them were counted only once. The top ten constitute 15% to 17% of the sample.

Beyond this particular receptor, the publication reports: A model built on a 13 V-J signature distinguished ophthalmopathy from stable hyperthyroidism, reaching roughly 88% sensitivity and about 81% specificity in cross-validation and 80%/75% in testing. Most expanded thyroid clonotypes (frequency above 0.001) were also detected in blood, a finding suggesting that blood repertoires may reflect thyroid immune responses. No statistical method was used to set the sample size in advance, and investigators knew the group allocation. In validation, the model predicted progression to ophthalmopathy with over 60% sensitivity and approximately 72% specificity, a median of around 6.6 months before onset.

This clonotype was detected many times. Its antigen is not yet known. No clone much larger than this one lies a single base away; base qualities are absent. Moderately to severely active disease, a Clinical Activity Score of at least 3, a NOSPECS grade of at least 4, and a duration under 3 months were present in ophthalmopathy patients. The study excluded patients with uncontrolled infections, other autoimmune diseases, pregnancy or lactation. Clinical symptoms, serum thyroxine and TRAb, thyroid ultrasound, and orbital computed tomography formed the basis for the diagnoses. PBMCs were separated from 10 ml of fresh peripheral blood using Ficoll-Paque density gradient centrifugation. Total RNA was extracted with Trizol reagent, and quality was checked on an Agilent 2100 Bioanalyzer. Sequences were obtained from blood. This TCR was sampled from a middle-aged woman with Graves' ophthalmopathy.

In nucleotide form, the sequence is TGTGCCAGCAGTTTAACAGGGTGGGCCTATGGCTACACCTTC. Its translation is CASSLTGWAYGYTF. The chain is encoded by TRBV12-3 or TRBV12-4 joined to TRBJ1-2; TRBD1 could be the D gene, as 6 bases match. The junction carries 11 bases between V and J, which are trimmed by 2 bases and 4 bases respectively. Measured from the cysteine to the phenylalanine, the CDR3 is 14 residues long. Only CDR3 DNA is held: 42 bases, read in frame from base 1.